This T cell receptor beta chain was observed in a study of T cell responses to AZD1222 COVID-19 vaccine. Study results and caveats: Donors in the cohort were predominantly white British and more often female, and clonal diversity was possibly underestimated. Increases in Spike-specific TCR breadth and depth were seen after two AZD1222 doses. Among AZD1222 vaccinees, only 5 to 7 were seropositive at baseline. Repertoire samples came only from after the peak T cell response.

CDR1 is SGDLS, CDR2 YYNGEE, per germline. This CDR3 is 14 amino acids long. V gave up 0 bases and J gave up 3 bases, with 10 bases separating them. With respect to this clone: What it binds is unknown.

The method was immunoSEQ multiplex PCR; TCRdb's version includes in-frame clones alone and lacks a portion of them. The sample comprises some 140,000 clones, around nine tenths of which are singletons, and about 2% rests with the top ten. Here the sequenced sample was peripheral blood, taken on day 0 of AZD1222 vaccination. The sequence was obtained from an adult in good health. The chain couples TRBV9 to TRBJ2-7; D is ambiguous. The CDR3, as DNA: TGTGCCAGCAGCGTAGGGCAGGATGGCTACGAGCAGTACTTC. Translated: CASSVGQDGYEQYF. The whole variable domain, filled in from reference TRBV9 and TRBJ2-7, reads DSGVTQTPKHLITATGQRVTLRCSPRSGDLSVYWYQQSLDQGLQFLIQYYNGEERAKGNILERFSAQQFPDLHSELNLSSLELGDSALYFCASSVGQDGYEQYFGPGTRLTVT.